The 9 T cell receptor beta chains below come from one sample, sequenced in a study of T-cell memory formation after mild COVID-19. TCRdb recomputed calls from the 5' RACE reads with MiXCR, one row per CDR3 protein. The sample has some 250,000 distinct CDR3 sequences, under 20% seen once. Sequenced material: PBMCs or a T cell subset sorted from them (not recorded which). Receptor source: a man between 18 and 35 years old who had mild COVID-19 (a few samples of this study predate the infection). Cell type and time point are not known.

This clonotype was seen a few times. The V and J genes are TRBV4-1 and TRBJ2-2, with D unclear. The CDR3 sequence is 14 residues long. V was cut by 0 bases and J by 2 bases, with 4 bases left in between. The germline V gene encodes CDR1 MGHRA and CDR2 YSYEKL. The chain's CDR3 is CASSQERNTGELFF. CDR3 DNA: TGCGCCAGCAGCCAAGAGAGAAACACCGGGGAGCTGTTTTTT.

V and J are TRBV5-1 and TRBJ2-4; 8 bases match TRBD1. Trimming took 1 base from V and 6 from J; bases not matched to a gene: 12. This CDR3 is built from 17 residues. Germline loops: CDR1 SGHRS, CDR2 YFSETQ. The CDR3 DNA follows: TGCGCCAGCAGCTTGCGCAGGGGGCAGATTAAAGGAAACATTCAGTACTTC. Residues: CASSLRRGQIKGNIQYF.

V usage is TRBV15 and J usage is TRBJ2-7; 12 bases match TRBD2. Trimming removed 0 bases from V and 4 bases from J; junction bases left unmatched: 7. The CDR3 length is 17 residues. Germline lookup yields CDR1 LNHNV and CDR2 YYDKDF (reference sequence). CDR3 nucleotide sequence: TGTGCCACCAGCAGAGAACTAGCGGGGGGAAAACAGTACGAGCAGTACTTC. Amino acid sequence: CATSRELAGGKQYEQYF.

This clonotype was seen a few times. The V call is TRBV5-5, the J call TRBJ2-3; no clear D. Trimming shortened V by 3 bases and J by 6 bases, and 14 bases separated the two germline ends. The CDR3 is 14 amino acids. CDR1 and CDR2 from the germline V gene are SGHKS and YYEKEE (reference sequence). The CDR3 sequence: CASSSGPIPDTQYF. The CDR3 nucleotides are TGTGCCAGCAGCTCGGGCCCCATCCCCGATACGCAGTATTTT.

The chain's CDR3 is CATSDLWGPTGELFF. CDR3 sequence (DNA): TGTGCCACCAGTGATTTATGGGGTCCGACCGGGGAGCTGTTTTTT. The chain is built from TRBV24-1 and TRBJ2-2; the D is unclear. V was clipped by 1 base and J by 5 bases, with 10 bases between them. Germline V gene data show CDR1 as KGHDR and CDR2 as SFDVKD. The CDR3 loop spans 15 amino acids.

This chain uses TRBV4-1 with TRBJ2-5, with D possibly being TRBD1 or TRBD2 (6 bases each). V dropped 6 bases and J dropped 3 bases, with 20 bases sitting between them. Germline loops: CDR1 MGHRA, CDR2 YSYEKL. CDR3 length: 16 amino acids. Here the CDR3 reads CASRSGVRGQEETQYF. The CDR3 nucleotides read TGCGCCAGCAGAAGCGGTGTCCGGGGGCAAGAAGAGACCCAGTACTTC.

This clonotype is a singleton in its sample. Since a much larger clone is just one base distant, this may be a read error. The chain has TRBV11-2 and TRBJ2-1; possible D gene TRBD2, 5 bases. Germline CDR1 reads SGHAT; CDR2 reads FQNNGV. CDR3 length: 11 amino acids. Between the trimmed V and J ends, which lost 5 bases and 8 bases, there was a span of 7 bases. The CDR3 region has the DNA TGTGCCAGCAGCCCGCGGGATGAGCAGTTCTTC. Translating it yields CASSPRDEQFF.

The chain carries TRBV10-2 and TRBJ1-1; a possible D gene is TRBD1 (5 bases). The length of the CDR3 is 13 residues. V lost 6 bases and J 5 bases, leaving 13 bases between the germline ends. Germline V gene sequence: CDR1 WSHSY, CDR2 SAAADI. The CDR3 region is CASSAGWGTEAFF. The DNA for the CDR3 is TGCGCCAGCAGCGCGGGTTGGGGGACTGAAGCTTTCTTT.

This clonotype has just a few counts. This chain joins TRBV7-2 and TRBJ2-5; 8 nucleotides line up with TRBD2. This CDR3 contains 15 residues. Germline V gives CDR1 SGHTA, CDR2 FQGNSA. V gave up 6 bases and J gave up 7 bases; unmatched junction bases: 13. The CDR3 bases are TGTGCCAGCAGACCTCCGGGACTAGGAGTGGGGACCCAGTACTTC. Its protein is CASRPPGLGVGTQYF. Full variable domain (remainder filled in from reference TRBV7-2 and TRBJ2-5): GAGVSQSPSNKVTEKGKDVELRCDPISGHTALYWYRQSLGQGLEFLIYFQGNSAPDKSGLPSDRFSAERTGGSVSTLTIQRTQQEDSAVYLCASRPPGLGVGTQYFGPGTRLLVL.